Presented here are 27 T cell receptor beta chains from one specimen sequenced in a study of shared clonotypes between healthy human individuals. Sequencing used immunoSEQ multiplex PCR; TCRdb keeps in-frame clones, though not all of them. The sample includes approximately 710,000 clones, less than 95% of them seen just once. Sequencing used memory CD8+ T cells from PBMCs. Subset meaning: CD45RO+ cells pooled with CCR7-negative TemRA cells. These receptors originate from a man between 18 and 29 years old in good health. Some clones in this sample may be carry-over from other donors' samples.

The CDR3 coding sequence is TGTGCCAGCAGTTGGACAGGGGGCGAATTTTTAGAGACCCAGTACTTC. Translated, it gives CASSWTGGEFLETQYF. The rearrangement links TRBV27 to TRBJ2-5, with 11 bases matching TRBD1. The CDR3 sequence is 16 residues long. V lost 4 bases and J lost 4; bases outside the gene matches: 8. Germline CDR1 and CDR2: MNHEY and SMNVEV (reference sequence).

The chain carries TRBV27 and TRBJ1-1; D remains ambiguous. The germline gives CDR1 MNHEY, CDR2 SMNVEV (reference sequence). The CDR3 has 12 amino acids. Trimming took 9 bases from V and 2 from J, leaving 10 bases between them. CDR3: CASSEGNTEAFF. In DNA form, the CDR3 reads TGTGCCAGTTCGGAGGGAAACACTGAAGCTTTCTTT.

This chain joins TRBV19 and TRBJ2-1; 7 positions agree with TRBD2. V was clipped by 4 bases and J by 4 bases; unmatched bases: 10. This CDR3 comprises 16 residues. CDR1 and CDR2 (germline): LNHDA, SQIVND (reference sequence). CDR3 sequence: CASSNRDGRWYNEQFF. CDR3 nucleotide sequence: TGTGCCAGTAGTAATCGGGACGGGAGGTGGTACAATGAGCAGTTCTTC.

In its sample, this clone was seen a few times. V gene TRBV6-5 combines with J gene TRBJ2-1, with TRBD2 matching over 8 bases. V shed 7 bases, J shed 4 bases, and the junction held 9 bases outside the gene matches. Per the germline V gene, CDR1 is MNHEY and CDR2 is SVGAGI. The CDR3 extends over 15 amino acids. For the CDR3, the DNA is TGTGCCAGCACCTCAACTAGCGGCAGATACAATGAGCAGTTCTTC. This gives the protein CASTSTSGRYNEQFF.

The chain employs TRBV19 and TRBJ2-1; 9 positions match TRBD1. CDR1 LNHDA and CDR2 SQIVND come from the germline V gene (reference sequence). V lost 7 bases to trimming and J lost 4 bases; unmatched junction nucleotides: 8. The CDR3 runs to 15 residues. The CDR3: CASTVTGTGYNEQFF. As DNA, the CDR3 is TGTGCCAGTACCGTGACCGGGACAGGGTACAATGAGCAGTTCTTC.

About this clone itself: Other DNA sequences from this sample encode an identical CDR3 as well. The chain joins TRBV9 to TRBJ2-5; the D call may be TRBD1 or TRBD2 (6 bases each). Looked up from germline, CDR1 is SGDLS and CDR2 is YYNGEE. The CDR3 has 13 residues. Deletions cut 0 bases from V and 8 bases from J, with 11 bases between. The CDR3 nucleotides read TGTGCCAGCAGCGTAGCAAGGGGGGAAACCCAGTACTTC. Translating it yields CASSVARGETQYF.

This clone has a single count. V is TRBV27 and J is TRBJ1-1; no definite D call. The germline CDR1 and CDR2 sequences are MNHEY and SMNVEV (reference sequence). Trimming left V 2 bases short and J 5 bases short, with 12 bases between. The CDR3 totals 14 residues. CDR3 amino acids: CASSLNSGITEAFF. The CDR3 coding sequence is TGTGCCAGCAGTTTAAATTCGGGGATTACTGAAGCTTTCTTT.

J is TRBJ2-1 and V is TRBV7-9; 8 bases fit TRBD2. With V trimmed by 5 bases and J by 6 bases, 12 bases remained unmatched. This CDR3 is built from 16 residues. Germline V gives CDR1 SEHNR, CDR2 FQNEAQ (reference sequence). The CDR3 nucleotides read TGTGCCAGCAGCCCGCCCGGGGGGGGGCGACTCAATGAGCAGTTCTTC. Translated, it gives CASSPPGGGRLNEQFF.

The chain carries TRBV5-6 and TRBJ2-7; D unresolved. This CDR3 has 18 residues. V lost 0 bases to trimming and J lost 3 bases, with 22 bases between them. Per the germline V gene, CDR1 is SGHDT and CDR2 is YYEEEE. CDR3: CASSLGGLRARLRYEQYF. The CDR3 DNA reads TGTGCCAGCAGCTTGGGGGGATTACGTGCGCGGCTACGCTACGAGCAGTACTTC.

The chain has TRBV28 and TRBJ2-7, with a possible D match to TRBD1 (5 bases). V was cut by 3 bases and J by 9 bases, with 18 bases left in between. CDR1 is MDHEN, CDR2 SYDVKM, per germline. This CDR3 region has 14 residues. In nucleotides, the CDR3 is TGTGCCAGCAGTTTCTATGAAGGGGCGTCACGGCAGTACTTC. Its protein is CASSFYEGASRQYF.

The gene calls are TRBV13 and TRBJ1-2; D ambiguous. The V end was cut by 5 bases, the J end by 5 bases, with 12 bases between. Germline V gene lookup returns CDR1 PRHDT and CDR2 FYEKMQ (reference sequence). This CDR3 contains 13 residues. CDR3 residues: CASSQGRGYGYTF. In nucleotides, the CDR3 is TGTGCCAGCAGCCAAGGGAGAGGATATGGCTACACCTTC. The full variable domain, in which reference TRBV13 and TRBJ1-2 provide the parts outside the CDR3, is AAGVIQSPRHLIKEKRETATLKCYPIPRHDTVYWYQQGPGQDPQFLISFYEKMQSDKGSIPDRFSAQQFSDYHSELNMSSLELGDSALYFCASSQGRGYGYTFGSGTRLTVV.

This clone was counted once. The V call is TRBV28, the J call TRBJ1-4; TRBD1 matches at 7 bases. The CDR3 is 13 amino acids. After removal of 1 base from V and 12 bases from J, the junction contained 5 bases not matched to a gene. Germline lookup yields CDR1 MDHEN and CDR2 SYDVKM. The CDR3 bases are TGTGCCAGCAGTTTATACCGCCAGGGGGAACTGTTTTTT. Translating gives CASSLYRQGELFF.

The chain uses TRBV4-1 and TRBJ2-7, with 8 nucleotides matching TRBD1. J gave up 5 bases and V 2 bases, and 11 bases lay outside the gene matches. Germline values: CDR1 MGHRA, CDR2 YSYEKL. The CDR3 is made up of 16 amino acids. The CDR3 reads CASSQKWAGGFDEQYF. In DNA form, the CDR3 reads TGCGCCAGCAGCCAAAAGTGGGCAGGGGGCTTCGACGAGCAGTACTTC.

In regard to this clone: The junction and the germline gene differ at one end; a read error may be behind it. The rearrangement links TRBV28 to TRBJ1-1; TRBD1 is a possible D gene (5 bases). This CDR3 has 15 residues. The germline gives CDR1 MDHEN, CDR2 SYDVKM. The CDR3 spells CASSFPRDGQTGAFF. DNA for the CDR3: TGTGCCAGCAGTTTTCCCCGGGACGGCCAAACTGGAGCTTTCTTT.

The CDR3 loop is CASSFSWREFVREQFF. CDR3 in DNA: TGTGCCAGCAGTTTCTCGTGGCGGGAGTTCGTGCGTGAGCAGTTCTTC. The rearrangement links TRBV28 to TRBJ2-1, with 7 bases matching TRBD2. The CDR3 runs to 16 residues. The V segment lost 3 bases and the J segment 9 bases; nucleotides outside the gene matches: 14. Germline V gives CDR1 MDHEN, CDR2 SYDVKM.

The chain carries TRBV29-1 and TRBJ2-7; D is unclear. CDR1 and CDR2 from the germline V gene are SQVTM and ANQGSEA. CDR3 length equals 11 residues. The chain's CDR3 is CSARISGEQYF. CDR3 DNA: TGCAGTGCACGTATCTCGGGCGAGCAGTACTTC.

This sequence joins TRBV11-2 and TRBJ2-7; a weak D match, TRBD1 (5 bases). V was cut by 1 base and J by 0 bases, with 16 bases left in between. CDR3 length equals 17 residues. The germline CDR1 and CDR2 sequences are SGHAT and FQNNGV. CDR3 sequence (DNA): TGTGCCAGCAGCTTAGGGTCGTGGGGCGGTTCCTCCTACGAGCAGTACTTC. Residues: CASSLGSWGGSSYEQYF.

V usage is TRBV9 and J usage is TRBJ2-1; 8 bases align to TRBD1. The ends lost 0 bases at V and 7 bases at J; junction bases unmatched: 6. Germline V lookup: CDR1 SGDLS, CDR2 YYNGEE. The CDR3 length is 15 residues. The CDR3 nucleotides read TGTGCCAGCAGCGTAGTGGGGACAGGCGGAAATGAGCAGTTCTTC. Protein product: CASSVVGTGGNEQFF.

This chain links TRBV28 with TRBJ2-2; perhaps TRBD2 as D (5 bases). Trimming removed 5 bases at V and 5 bases at J, with 18 bases between. This CDR3 has 16 residues. In germline, CDR1 is MDHEN, CDR2 SYDVKM. CDR3 in amino acids: CASSHRGITRTGELFF. In nucleotides, the CDR3 is TGTGCCAGCAGTCACCGGGGTATTACACGGACCGGGGAGCTGTTTTTT.

The J gene is TRBJ2-5, the V gene TRBV27, with 8 bases matching TRBD1. The CDR3 is made up of 14 amino acids. The ends lost 3 bases at V and 5 bases at J; junction bases unmatched: 5. Germline V gene lookup returns CDR1 MNHEY and CDR2 SMNVEV (reference sequence). In DNA form, the CDR3 reads TGTGCCAGCAGTTTTCAGGGGGCGCGGGAGACCCAGTACTTC. This sequence encodes CASSFQGARETQYF.

This chain connects TRBV13 to TRBJ2-3; the D is unclear. The CDR3 is made up of 14 amino acids. Deletions cut 4 bases from V and 6 bases from J, with 14 bases between. Per the germline V gene, CDR1 is PRHDT and CDR2 is FYEKMQ (reference sequence). CDR3 DNA sequence: TGTGCCAGCAGCTCGAGCATCCGGATTGATACGCAGTATTTT. It translates to CASSSSIRIDTQYF.

The rearrangement joins TRBV5-1 to TRBJ2-7; D is perhaps TRBD1 or TRBD2 (5 bases each). Per germline, CDR1 SGHRS and CDR2 YFSETQ. The CDR3 is made up of 13 amino acids. Trimming removed 2 bases from V and 2 bases from J, with 8 bases in between. CDR3 sequence reads: CASSFGDAYEQYF. CDR3 DNA: TGCGCCAGCAGCTTCGGGGACGCCTACGAGCAGTACTTC.

The chain employs TRBV11-2 and TRBJ2-5; D is possibly TRBD1 (7 bases). The ends were cut back, 1 base at V and 3 bases at J, with 18 bases in the middle. The CDR3 extends over 17 amino acids. The germline V gene encodes CDR1 SGHAT and CDR2 FQNNGV. CDR3: CASSLGRYSRGEETQYF. CDR3 nucleotide sequence: TGTGCCAGCAGCTTAGGCCGGTATAGCAGGGGGGAAGAGACCCAGTACTTC.

V is TRBV5-1 and J is TRBJ2-2; D is uncertain. This CDR3 contains 16 residues. V lost 0 bases to trimming and J lost 6 bases, with 15 bases between them. The V gene's germline CDR1 is SGHRS and CDR2 YFSETQ. CDR3 DNA sequence: TGCGCCAGCAGCTTGGAGTGGGTTATGGCCCCCGGGGAGCTGTTTTTT. It specifies CASSLEWVMAPGELFF. The whole variable domain, filled in from reference TRBV5-1 and TRBJ2-2, reads KAGVTQTPRYLIKTRGQQVTLSCSPISGHRSVSWYQQTPGQGLQFLFEYFSETQRNKGNFPGRFSGRQFSNSRSEMNVSTLELGDSALYLCASSLEWVMAPGELFFGEGSRLTVL.

The chain is built from TRBV27 and TRBJ2-7, with 7 bases identical to TRBD2. Unmatched junction bases numbered 6, after V lost 3 bases and J lost 1 base. CDR1 is MNHEY, CDR2 SMNVEV, per germline (reference sequence). The CDR3 contains 15 residues. The CDR3 nucleotides are TGTGCCAGCAGTTTTATCGGGGGGTCGTCCTACGAGCAGTACTTC. The encoded protein is CASSFIGGSSYEQYF.

The V and J genes are TRBV4-1 and TRBJ2-7; D is uncertain. V lost 3 bases, J lost 3 bases, and 9 bases lay in between. Germline-derived CDR1 and CDR2 are MGHRA and YSYEKL. The CDR3 runs to 13 residues. The CDR3 loop reads CASSQYTDYEQYF. The DNA for the CDR3 is TGCGCCAGCAGCCAGTACACGGACTACGAGCAGTACTTC.

The genes are TRBV11-2 and TRBJ1-1; TRBD1 aligns across 8 bases. Germline loops: CDR1 SGHAT, CDR2 FQNNGV. The CDR3 has 19 amino acids. The V gene end was trimmed by 3 bases and the J gene end by 5 bases; junction bases not matched to a gene: 20. As DNA, the CDR3 is TGTGCCAGCAGCTTCTACAGCCGATCCGGGACAGGTAGAAATACTGAAGCTTTCTTT. Protein sequence: CASSFYSRSGTGRNTEAFF.